Below, 22 T cell receptor beta chains from the same sample are listed, as sequenced in a study of CD8 T cells in ankylosing spondylitis. TCRdb re-derived calls from the 5' RACE reads in MiXCR, one entry per CDR3 protein. In the table there are just under 350,000 distinct CDR3 sequences, roughly 15% of which are singletons. Specimen: blood, either unsorted or a sorted T cell fraction (not recorded which). The receptor set was obtained from a male donor with ankylosing spondylitis or in good health (not recorded which).

The table lists this clonotype with a few counts. This rearrangement joins TRBV11-2 to TRBJ2-5, with TRBD1 as a possible D gene (6 bases). Germline-derived CDR1 and CDR2 are SGHAT and FQNNGV. The germline V and J ends were trimmed by 5 bases and 2 bases, with 18 bases remaining between them. CDR3 length: 16 residues. The CDR3 DNA is TGTGCCAGCAGCCCGCGACAGGCTTGGTCTCAAGAGACCCAGTACTTC. Protein sequence: CASSPRQAWSQETQYF. Based on the CDR3 plus reference TRBV11-2 and TRBJ2-5, the full variable domain is EAGVAQSPRYKIIEKRQSVAFWCNPISGHATLYWYQQILGQGPKLLIQFQNNGVVDDSQLPKDRFSAERLKGVDSTLKIQPAKLEDSAVYLCASSPRQAWSQETQYFGPGTRLLVL.

There are a few counts of this clonotype. The genes are TRBV12-3 or TRBV12-4 and TRBJ1-2; maybe TRBD1 (6 bases). The CDR3 loop spans 15 amino acids. The V end was cut by 2 bases, the J end by 8 bases, with 18 bases between. CDR3 loop: CASSLMLVGQWGYTF. The DNA for the CDR3 is TGTGCCAGCAGTTTAATGCTGGTGGGACAATGGGGCTACACCTTC.

This clonotype was picked up a small number of times. The genes are TRBV20-1 and TRBJ2-7; 7 nucleotides line up with TRBD1. Per germline, CDR1 DFQATT and CDR2 SNEGSKA (reference sequence). With V trimmed by 1 base and J by 2 bases, 5 bases remained unmatched. The CDR3 has 14 amino acids. The CDR3 bases are TGCAGTGCTAGAGCGGACAGGCTGACCTACGAGCAGTACTTC. Translated: CSARADRLTYEQYF.

The chain recombines TRBV5-1 with TRBJ2-5; D is ambiguous. CDR1 SGHRS and CDR2 YFSETQ come from the germline V gene. The CDR3 is 14 amino acids. V lost 0 bases, J lost 3 bases, and 9 bases lay in between. CDR3 nucleotides: TGCGCCAGCAGCTTGGTATTAGCCAAAGAGACCCAGTACTTC. This translates into CASSLVLAKETQYF.

This clonotype appeared a few times. The chain recombines TRBV5-5 with TRBJ1-1; the D gene is possibly TRBD1 (5 bases). The V end lost 3 bases, the J end lost 3 bases, and 12 bases lay between the germline ends. Germline-derived CDR1 and CDR2 are SGHKS and YYEKEE (reference sequence). This CDR3 region has 14 residues. The CDR3 DNA reads TGTGCCAGCAGCTGGGAGGGGATCGACACTGAAGCTTTCTTT. Translating it yields CASSWEGIDTEAFF.

This clonotype was recorded at least ten times. This chain links TRBV20-1 with TRBJ2-1, with D hard to call. CDR3 length: 15 amino acids. CDR1 and CDR2 from the germline V gene are DFQATT and SNEGSKA (reference sequence). V dropped 0 bases and J dropped 5 bases, with 14 bases sitting between them. The CDR3 spells CSAREPRTVHNEQFF. Here the CDR3 DNA reads TGCAGTGCTAGAGAACCCCGGACGGTCCACAATGAGCAGTTCTTC.

The chain links TRBV9 to TRBJ2-4, with a possible D match to TRBD2 (6 bases). Germline V lookup: CDR1 SGDLS, CDR2 YYNGEE. V was cut by 0 bases and J by 6 bases, with 10 bases left in between. The CDR3 runs to 14 residues. CDR3 coding DNA: TGTGCCAGCAGCGTAGCCGGGAGTCGAAACATTCAGTACTTC. It encodes CASSVAGSRNIQYF.

This clonotype was seen a handful of times. V usage is TRBV11-3 and J usage is TRBJ1-2; 9 bases map to TRBD1. The ends lost 5 bases at V and 4 bases at J; junction bases unmatched: 8. The CDR3 is 15 residues long. Germline CDR1 and CDR2: SGHNT and YENEEA. The CDR3 sequence is CASSPGTGYGYGYTF. For the CDR3, the DNA is TGTGCCAGCAGCCCCGGGACAGGGTATGGCTATGGCTACACCTTC.

CDR3 sequence: CASSPPNRGVIYEQYF. Here the CDR3 DNA reads TGTGCCAGCTCACCACCGAATAGGGGGGTAATTTACGAGCAGTACTTC. The chain uses TRBV18 and TRBJ2-7; D may match TRBD1 or TRBD2 (6 bases each). V was clipped by 0 bases and J by 4 bases, with 16 bases between them. Germline CDR1 reads KGHSH; CDR2 reads LQKENI. This CDR3 spans 16 amino acids.

The chain has TRBV7-8 and TRBJ1-2; D gene unclear. The CDR3 spans 13 residues. CDR1 SGHVS and CDR2 FQNEAQ come from the germline V gene. V was trimmed by 5 bases and J by 8 bases, leaving 15 bases between them. The CDR3 loop reads CASSPSPLIGYTF. CDR3 DNA: TGTGCCAGCAGCCCTAGCCCACTGATAGGCTACACCTTC.

The table lists this clonotype with a few counts. The DNA of the CDR3 is TGTGCCAGCAGACTAGCGGGGGGCCCTTCTGAGCAGTACTTC. Its translation is CASRLAGGPSEQYF. This chain joins TRBV12-3 or TRBV12-4 and TRBJ2-7; 12 bases align to TRBD2. V lost 6 bases to trimming and J lost 7 bases; unmatched junction nucleotides: 7. This CDR3 comprises 14 residues.

This clonotype was seen a few times. The chain links TRBV29-1 to TRBJ1-2, with a possible D match to TRBD1 (6 bases). Germline loops: CDR1 SQVTM, CDR2 ANQGSEA. This CDR3 region has 13 residues. V lost 0 bases and J lost 8, with 13 bases in between. CDR3 sequence (DNA): TGCAGCGTTGAAGAGGGGCCAGGGGTCGGCTACACCTTC. Amino acid sequence: CSVEEGPGVGYTF.

This clonotype has only a few counts. The chain combines TRBV12-3 or TRBV12-4 with TRBJ1-2, with 7 bases aligning to TRBD1. The CDR3 length is 15 residues. V shed 1 base, J shed 6 bases, and the junction held 8 bases outside the gene matches. DNA for the CDR3: TGTGCCAGCAGTTTAGATGGGCAGGGGGGGAATGGCTACACCTTC. As protein: CASSLDGQGGNGYTF.

The table lists this clonotype with many counts. This chain connects TRBV20-1 to TRBJ2-1, with no clear D. CDR1 is DFQATT, CDR2 SNEGSKA, per germline (reference sequence). Trimming removed 4 bases from V and 4 bases from J, with 8 bases in between. This CDR3 is built from 12 residues. CDR3 nucleotide sequence: TGCAGTGCTACCGACCAGTACAATGAGCAGTTCTTC. Protein: CSATDQYNEQFF.

This clonotype was seen a handful of times. In nucleotides, the CDR3 is TGTGCCACCAGTGATTTGAGGGGAAAACTGTTTTTT. It translates to CATSDLRGKLFF. The genes are TRBV24-1 and TRBJ1-4; the D gene is possibly TRBD1 (5 bases). The V end was cut by 0 bases, the J end by 10 bases, with 5 bases between. Germline V gene sequence: CDR1 KGHDR, CDR2 SFDVKD. This CDR3 is 12 amino acids long.

This rearrangement joins TRBV11-2 to TRBJ1-2, with D possibly TRBD1 on 6 matching bases. The CDR3 is made up of 16 amino acids. Between the trimmed V and J ends, which lost 6 bases and 3 bases, there was a span of 20 bases. Germline loops: CDR1 SGHAT, CDR2 FQNNGV. The CDR3 sequence is CASRARKQGGDYGYTF. Here the CDR3 DNA reads TGTGCCAGCAGAGCTCGGAAACAGGGCGGGGACTATGGCTACACCTTC.

This clonotype showed up just a few times. This chain links TRBV11-2 with TRBJ1-3; D is ambiguous. Between the trimmed V and J ends, which lost 5 bases and 3 bases, there was a span of 14 bases. In germline, CDR1 is SGHAT, CDR2 FQNNGV. The CDR3 spans 15 residues. In DNA form, the CDR3 reads TGTGCCAGCAGCCGACGAAACCAGAATGGAAACACCATATATTTT. Its protein product is CASSRRNQNGNTIYF.

This clonotype was counted a few times. As DNA, the CDR3 is TGTGCCAGCAGCGTAGCTGGGACAGGGGGCGGACCCACCTACGAGCAGTACTTC. Translating gives CASSVAGTGGGPTYEQYF. V and J are TRBV9 and TRBJ2-7; 12 bases agree with TRBD1. The CDR3 has 18 residues. V lost 0 bases, J lost 2 bases, and 9 bases stayed unmatched. Germline V gene data show CDR1 as SGDLS and CDR2 as YYNGEE.

V usage is TRBV6-2 or TRBV6-3 and J usage is TRBJ2-1; 14 bases match TRBD2. V gave up 5 bases and J gave up 5 bases; unmatched junction bases: 20. Germline CDR1 is MNHEY and CDR2 is SVGEGT. This CDR3 is 21 amino acids long. Here the CDR3 reads CASSPYTGEGLAGELHNEQFF. For the CDR3, the DNA is TGTGCCAGCAGTCCATACACGGGTGAGGGACTAGCGGGGGAACTCCACAATGAGCAGTTCTTC.

This clonotype showed up just a few times. The chain carries TRBV6-1 and TRBJ1-2; a weak D match, TRBD1 (6 bases). CDR1 and CDR2 (germline): MNHNS, SASEGT. V dropped 7 bases and J dropped 0 bases, with 12 bases sitting between them. There are 14 residues in the CDR3. Here the CDR3 reads CASTTGTSNYGYTF. The CDR3 bases are TGTGCCAGCACAACAGGGACCTCTAACTATGGCTACACCTTC.

This chain links TRBV11-2 with TRBJ2-7, with a tentative D call TRBD2 (5 bases). V lost 0 bases to trimming and J lost 4 bases, with 16 bases between them. The CDR3 has 16 amino acids. Per germline, CDR1 SGHAT and CDR2 FQNNGV. The CDR3, as DNA: TGTGCCAGCAGCTTAGATGACATTCTAGCTAGGTACGAGCAGTACTTC. This encodes CASSLDDILARYEQYF.

The chain has TRBV9 and TRBJ2-5; D is undetermined. This CDR3 has 14 amino acids. The germline gives CDR1 SGDLS, CDR2 YYNGEE. V shed 3 bases and J shed 5 bases, with 14 bases lying between them. The CDR3 DNA reads TGTGCCAGCAGCGCGGATATGGCCGGGGAGACCCAGTACTTC. Protein: CASSADMAGETQYF. The variable domain in full, with the rest retrieved from reference TRBV9 and TRBJ2-5, is DSGVTQTPKHLITATGQRVTLRCSPRSGDLSVYWYQQSLDQGLQFLIQYYNGEERAKGNILERFSAQQFPDLHSELNLSSLELGDSALYFCASSADMAGETQYFGPGTRLLVL.